The 27 T cell receptor beta chains in this list originate from one sample, sequenced in a study of T cell changes during pregnancy in multiple sclerosis. Method: immunoSEQ multiplex PCR; TCRdb's copy keeps in-frame clones and lacks some. The sample consists of 50,000 to 70,000 clones, around nine tenths of them appearing once. Material: peripheral blood, obtained in the second trimester of pregnancy. The receptors here all came from a female donor with multiple sclerosis, enrolled in a pregnancy study.

The chain recombines TRBV4-3 with TRBJ2-7, with unresolved D. The CDR3 contains 12 residues. V dropped 1 base and J dropped 7 bases, with 8 bases sitting between them. In germline, CDR1 is LGHNA, CDR2 YSLEER. CDR3 DNA: TGCGCCAGCAGCCAAGCCAACTCAGAGCAGTACTTC. This sequence encodes CASSQANSEQYF.

The chain has TRBV5-1 and TRBJ1-2; a possible D gene is TRBD1 (6 bases). CDR1 is SGHRS, CDR2 YFSETQ, per germline. The CDR3 extends over 14 amino acids. Trimming stripped 4 bases from V and 0 bases from J, with 10 bases between. The CDR3 coding sequence is TGCGCCAGCAGCGTGCAGGGGTCTAACTATGGCTACACCTTC. Amino acid sequence: CASSVQGSNYGYTF.

The chain carries TRBV5-1 and TRBJ1-4, with D maybe TRBD1 (6 bases). The germline V and J ends were trimmed by 4 bases and 0 bases, with 13 bases remaining between them. The length of the CDR3 is 16 residues. CDR1 is SGHRS, CDR2 YFSETQ, per germline. CDR3 bases: TGCGCCAGCAGCCGGGGGGGGGCTGCAACTAATGAAAAACTGTTTTTT. Translated: CASSRGGAATNEKLFF.

The rearrangement links TRBV27 to TRBJ2-7; D may be TRBD2 (7 bases). Germline CDR1 reads MNHEY; CDR2 reads SMNVEV (reference sequence). The V and J ends lost 3 bases and 3 bases respectively, with 18 bases between them. CDR3 length: 16 residues. For the CDR3, the DNA is TGTGCCAGCAGTTTGGGAGGACCGGGGGGCCTCTACGAGCAGTACTTC. This sequence encodes CASSLGGPGGLYEQYF.

The genes are TRBV29-1 and TRBJ2-3; weak D call: TRBD1 (6 bases). CDR1 and CDR2 (germline): SQVTM, ANQGSEA. CDR3 length equals 15 residues. V was trimmed by 6 bases and J by 2 bases, leaving 18 bases between them. CDR3 in DNA: TGCAGCGTGATGGGACATCTAGTAGTCACAGATACGCAGTATTTT. Translated, it gives CSVMGHLVVTDTQYF.

The V gene is TRBV5-1, the J gene TRBJ2-2; unclear D gene. CDR3 length equals 13 residues. Germline CDR1 is SGHRS and CDR2 is YFSETQ. V lost 0 bases and J 3 bases, leaving 3 bases between the germline ends. The CDR3 region is CASSLAYTGELFF. The DNA of the CDR3 is TGCGCCAGCAGCTTGGCCTACACCGGGGAGCTGTTTTTT. The full variable domain, in which reference TRBV5-1 and TRBJ2-2 provide the parts outside the CDR3, is KAGVTQTPRYLIKTRGQQVTLSCSPISGHRSVSWYQQTPGQGLQFLFEYFSETQRNKGNFPGRFSGRQFSNSRSEMNVSTLELGDSALYLCASSLAYTGELFFGEGSRLTVL.

The genes are TRBV4-1 and TRBJ1-5, with D possibly matching TRBD1 (5 bases). Germline V gene lookup returns CDR1 MGHRA and CDR2 YSYEKL. This CDR3 has 16 residues. V shed 0 bases and J shed 6 bases, with 15 bases lying between them. The CDR3 DNA reads TGCGCCAGCAGCCAAGACGGGGGGGTTGTATTTCAGCCCCAGCATTTT. Translating gives CASSQDGGVVFQPQHF.

V is TRBV6-5 and J is TRBJ1-5; D is uncertain. The V and J ends lost 0 bases and 0 bases respectively, with 6 bases between them. Germline CDR1 MNHEY, CDR2 SVGAGI. The CDR3 is made up of 15 amino acids. DNA for the CDR3: TGTGCCAGCAGTTACTCGAGTGGTAGCAATCAGCCCCAGCATTTT. Translation: CASSYSSGSNQPQHF.

The J gene is TRBJ1-2, the V gene TRBV28; D uncertain. The ends were cut back, 5 bases at V and 4 bases at J, with 5 bases in the middle. CDR3 size: 11 residues. Per germline, CDR1 MDHEN and CDR2 SYDVKM. CDR3 amino acids: CASSRGYGYTF. CDR3 nucleotide sequence: TGTGCCAGCAGTCGGGGCTATGGCTACACCTTC.

The count of this clone is one. V usage is TRBV5-4 and J usage is TRBJ1-2; TRBD1 matches 7 bases. Per germline, CDR1 SGHNT and CDR2 YYREEE (reference sequence). The CDR3 contains 14 residues. After removal of 7 bases from V and 2 bases from J, the junction contained 8 bases not matched to a gene. CDR3 in DNA: TGTGCCAGCCGCCGGGACAGCCAGAACTATGGCTACACCTTC. Translation gives CASRRDSQNYGYTF.

The chain combines TRBV7-9 with TRBJ2-3; 9 bases map to TRBD2. The germline V gene encodes CDR1 SEHNR and CDR2 FQNEAQ (reference sequence). J was trimmed by 6 bases and V by 1 base; bases with no gene match: 8. The CDR3 has 16 amino acids. The CDR3: CASSLVVAGDFDTQYF. The CDR3 DNA sequence: TGTGCCAGCAGCTTAGTAGTAGCGGGAGACTTCGATACGCAGTATTTT.

V usage is TRBV10-3 and J usage is TRBJ2-7; 7 nucleotides align to TRBD1. This CDR3 is built from 13 residues. The junction had 0 bases not matched to a gene; V was cut back by 4 bases and J by 0 bases. Germline V CDR1 and CDR2: ENHRY, SYGVKD. This chain's CDR3 is CAISGTGSYEQYF. The CDR3, as DNA: TGTGCCATCAGTGGGACAGGCTCCTACGAGCAGTACTTC.

The chain carries TRBV4-1 and TRBJ2-1; TRBD1 matches 7 bases. The CDR3 is made up of 15 amino acids. V shed 2 bases and J 8 bases; nucleotides not matched to a gene: 9. Looked up from germline, CDR1 is MGHRA and CDR2 is YSYEKL. CDR3 in amino acids: CASSQYPTGLYEQFF. DNA of the CDR3: TGCGCCAGCAGCCAATACCCGACAGGGCTCTATGAGCAGTTCTTC.

The rearrangement uses TRBV6-5 and TRBJ1-1; D may be TRBD1 (6 bases). CDR1 and CDR2 from the germline V gene are MNHEY and SVGAGI. This CDR3 has 10 residues. V gave up 7 bases and J gave up 9 bases, with 9 bases separating them. CDR3 sequence (DNA): TGTGCCAGCATTGGGACAAAAGCTTTCTTT. This sequence encodes CASIGTKAFF.

Here the CDR3 reads CASRALGSPDTQYF. CDR3 DNA: TGTGCCAGCCGCGCTTTGGGGAGTCCAGATACGCAGTATTTT. The rearrangement links TRBV27 to TRBJ2-3; possibly TRBD2 for D (5 bases). The ends were cut back, 8 bases at V and 4 bases at J, with 16 bases in the middle. The CDR3 loop spans 14 amino acids. Germline CDR1 MNHEY, CDR2 SMNVEV (reference sequence).

This clone showed up just a few times. J is TRBJ1-1 and V is TRBV2, with 9 nucleotides matching TRBD1. Looked up from germline, CDR1 is SNHLY and CDR2 is FYNNEI. V shed 6 bases and J 10 bases; nucleotides not matched to a gene: 3. This CDR3 comprises 11 residues. The CDR3 sequence is CASRTGGTAFF. CDR3 coding DNA: TGTGCCAGCAGGACAGGGGGAACAGCTTTCTTT.

This chain joins TRBV2 and TRBJ2-5; no reliable D call. Germline lookup yields CDR1 SNHLY and CDR2 FYNNEI. Between the trimmed V and J ends, which lost 8 bases and 3 bases, there was a span of 10 bases. The CDR3 consists of 12 residues. The CDR3 is CASGTAEETQYF. Here the CDR3 DNA reads TGTGCCAGCGGAACGGCGGAAGAGACCCAGTACTTC.

The chain joins TRBV28 to TRBJ2-1, with TRBD1 as a possible D gene (5 bases). Germline-derived CDR1 and CDR2 are MDHEN and SYDVKM. V lost 1 base to trimming and J lost 7 bases, with 14 bases between them. The CDR3 loop spans 15 amino acids. CDR3 sequence: CASSLLPQVVNEQFF. The CDR3 region has the DNA TGTGCCAGCAGTTTATTACCACAGGTTGTAAATGAGCAGTTCTTC.

The rearrangement joins TRBV6-1 to TRBJ2-5, with a possible D match to TRBD1 (6 bases). Trimming pared 6 bases from V and 2 bases from J, leaving 16 bases between. Per the germline V gene, CDR1 is MNHNS and CDR2 is SASEGT. This CDR3 comprises 15 residues. The CDR3 is CASSGWWDIQETQYF. As DNA, the CDR3 is TGTGCCAGCAGCGGCTGGTGGGACATACAAGAGACCCAGTACTTC.

The CDR3 coding sequence is TGTGCCAGCAGCCTGGACAGCACCGGGAACACTGAAGCTTTCTTT. It yields the protein CASSLDSTGNTEAFF. This chain uses TRBV5-4 with TRBJ1-1; D might be TRBD1 (6 bases). Germline V lookup: CDR1 SGHNT, CDR2 YYREEE (reference sequence). This CDR3 has 15 amino acids. Trimming left V 4 bases short and J 1 base short, with 14 bases between. Variable domain in full (rest from reference TRBV5-4 and TRBJ1-1): ETGVTQSPTHLIKTRGQQVTLRCSSQSGHNTVSWYQQALGQGPQFIFQYYREEENGRGNFPPRFSGLQFPNYSSELNVNALELDDSALYLCASSLDSTGNTEAFFGQGTRLTVV.

The chain combines TRBV28 with TRBJ1-2, with D possibly being TRBD1 (5 bases). The CDR3 is 18 amino acids. V was cut by 4 bases and J by 5 bases, with 26 bases left in between. Looked up from germline, CDR1 is MDHEN and CDR2 is SYDVKM. The CDR3 DNA follows: TGTGCCAGCAGTTCTATATCGTTACAGGTGGGGGGAAAGTATGGCTACACCTTC. Protein product: CASSSISLQVGGKYGYTF.

The chain has TRBV7-2 and TRBJ1-5, with D possibly being TRBD1 (5 bases). Trimming took 5 bases from V and 4 from J, leaving 9 bases between them. Germline loops: CDR1 SGHTA, CDR2 FQGNSA. CDR3 size: 13 residues. The CDR3 DNA follows: TGTGCCAGCAGCACTCAGGGAAATCAGCCCCAGCATTTT. Translation: CASSTQGNQPQHF.

For this clone: Other DNA sequences in this sample translate to the same CDR3. The gene calls are TRBV29-1 and TRBJ1-1; 9 nucleotides align to TRBD1. CDR1 and CDR2 from the germline V gene are SQVTM and ANQGSEA. The CDR3 is made up of 12 amino acids. With V trimmed by 6 bases and J by 1 base, 0 bases remained unmatched. This CDR3 is CSVDRGNTEAFF. CDR3 coding DNA: TGCAGCGTGGACAGGGGGAACACTGAAGCTTTCTTT.

The rearrangement uses TRBV2 and TRBJ1-2, with a weak D call TRBD1 (5 bases). Germline-derived CDR1 and CDR2 are SNHLY and FYNNEI. The CDR3 contains 13 residues. V was cut by 3 bases and J by 3 bases, with 8 bases left in between. CDR3 residues: CASSDSGDYGYTF. DNA of the CDR3: TGTGCCAGCAGTGACTCGGGGGACTATGGCTACACCTTC.

The rearrangement uses TRBV6-1 and TRBJ2-5, with a possible D match to TRBD2 (5 bases). Looked up from germline, CDR1 is MNHNS and CDR2 is SASEGT. Trimming removed 1 base at V and 2 bases at J, with 11 bases between. This CDR3 contains 15 residues. CDR3 sequence (DNA): TGTGCCAGCAGTGAAGAATGGGAGCGGCAAGAGACCCAGTACTTC. Its protein product is CASSEEWERQETQYF.

The chain has TRBV13 and TRBJ2-1, with TRBD2 matching 9 bases. V shed 5 bases and J 2 bases; nucleotides not matched to a gene: 7. The CDR3 spans 16 residues. The germline V gene encodes CDR1 PRHDT and CDR2 FYEKMQ (reference sequence). The CDR3 sequence is CASSPSGTSTYNEQFF. The CDR3, as DNA: TGTGCCAGCAGCCCCTCCGGGACTAGCACCTACAATGAGCAGTTCTTC.

This sequence joins TRBV30 and TRBJ1-4, with 10 bases that match TRBD1. This CDR3 comprises 13 residues. Germline V gene sequence: CDR1 GTSNPN, CDR2 SVGIG (reference sequence). The V segment lost 1 base and the J segment 7 bases; nucleotides outside the gene matches: 0. CDR3 in DNA: TGTGCCTGGAGTGGGGACAGGGGTGAAAAACTGTTTTTT. The encoded protein is CAWSGDRGEKLFF.